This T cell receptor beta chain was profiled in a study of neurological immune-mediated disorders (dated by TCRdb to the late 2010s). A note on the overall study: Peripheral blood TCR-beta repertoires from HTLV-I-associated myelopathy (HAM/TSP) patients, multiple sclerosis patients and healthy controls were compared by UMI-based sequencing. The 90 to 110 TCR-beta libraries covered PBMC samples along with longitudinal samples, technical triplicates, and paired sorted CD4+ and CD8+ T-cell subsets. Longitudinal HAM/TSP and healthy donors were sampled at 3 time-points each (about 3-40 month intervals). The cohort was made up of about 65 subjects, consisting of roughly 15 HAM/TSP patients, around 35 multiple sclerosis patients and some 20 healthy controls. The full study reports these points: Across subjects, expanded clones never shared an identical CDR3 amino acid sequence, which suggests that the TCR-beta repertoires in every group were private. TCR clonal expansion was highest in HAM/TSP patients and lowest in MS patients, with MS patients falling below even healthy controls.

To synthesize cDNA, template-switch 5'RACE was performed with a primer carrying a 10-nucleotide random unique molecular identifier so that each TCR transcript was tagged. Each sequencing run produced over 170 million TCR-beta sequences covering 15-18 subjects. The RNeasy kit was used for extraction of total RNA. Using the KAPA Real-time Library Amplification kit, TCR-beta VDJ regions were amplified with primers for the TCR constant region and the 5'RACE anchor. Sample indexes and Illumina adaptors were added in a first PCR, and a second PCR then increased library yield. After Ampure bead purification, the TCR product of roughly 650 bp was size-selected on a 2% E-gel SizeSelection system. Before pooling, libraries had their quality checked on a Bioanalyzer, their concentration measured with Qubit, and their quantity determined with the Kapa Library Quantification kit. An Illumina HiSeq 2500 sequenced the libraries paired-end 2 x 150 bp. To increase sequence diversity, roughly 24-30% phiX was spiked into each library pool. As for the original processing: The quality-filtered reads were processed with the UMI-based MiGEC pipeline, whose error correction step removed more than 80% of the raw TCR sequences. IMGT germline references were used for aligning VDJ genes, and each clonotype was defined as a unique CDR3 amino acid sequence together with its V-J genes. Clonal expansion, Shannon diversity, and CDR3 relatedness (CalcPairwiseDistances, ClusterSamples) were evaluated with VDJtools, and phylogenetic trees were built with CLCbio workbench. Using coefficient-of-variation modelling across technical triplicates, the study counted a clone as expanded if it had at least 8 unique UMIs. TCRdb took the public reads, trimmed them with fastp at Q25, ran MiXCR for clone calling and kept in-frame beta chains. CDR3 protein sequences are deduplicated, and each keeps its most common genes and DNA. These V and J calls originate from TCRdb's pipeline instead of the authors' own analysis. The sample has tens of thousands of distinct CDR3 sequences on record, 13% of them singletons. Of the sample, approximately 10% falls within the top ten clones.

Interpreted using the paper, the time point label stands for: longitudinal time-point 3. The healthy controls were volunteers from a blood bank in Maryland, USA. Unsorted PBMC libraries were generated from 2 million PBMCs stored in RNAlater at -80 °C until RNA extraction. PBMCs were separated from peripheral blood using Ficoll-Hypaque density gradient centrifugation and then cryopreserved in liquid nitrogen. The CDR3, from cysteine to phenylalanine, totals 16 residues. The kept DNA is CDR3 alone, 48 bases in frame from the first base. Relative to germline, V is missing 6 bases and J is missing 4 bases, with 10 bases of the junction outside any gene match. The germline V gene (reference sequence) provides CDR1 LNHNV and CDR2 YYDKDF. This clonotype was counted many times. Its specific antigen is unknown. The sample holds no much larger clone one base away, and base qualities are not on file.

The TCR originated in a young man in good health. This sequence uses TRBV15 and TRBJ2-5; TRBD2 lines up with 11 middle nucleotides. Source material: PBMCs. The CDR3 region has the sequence CATRPGLAVGGETQYF. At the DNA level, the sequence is TGTGCCACCAGACCGGGACTAGCGGTAGGAGGAGAGACCCAGTACTTC.